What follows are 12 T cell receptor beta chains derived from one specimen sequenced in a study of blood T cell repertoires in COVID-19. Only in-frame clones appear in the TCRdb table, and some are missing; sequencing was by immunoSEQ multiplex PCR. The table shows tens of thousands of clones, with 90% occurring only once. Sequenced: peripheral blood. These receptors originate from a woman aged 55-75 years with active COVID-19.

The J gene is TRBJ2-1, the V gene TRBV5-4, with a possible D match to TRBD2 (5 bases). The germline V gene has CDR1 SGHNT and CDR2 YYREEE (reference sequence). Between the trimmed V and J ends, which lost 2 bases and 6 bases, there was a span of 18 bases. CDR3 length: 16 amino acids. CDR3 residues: CASSFPGGLMGNEQFF. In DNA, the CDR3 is TGTGCCAGCAGCTTCCCTGGAGGCTTGATGGGCAATGAGCAGTTCTTC.

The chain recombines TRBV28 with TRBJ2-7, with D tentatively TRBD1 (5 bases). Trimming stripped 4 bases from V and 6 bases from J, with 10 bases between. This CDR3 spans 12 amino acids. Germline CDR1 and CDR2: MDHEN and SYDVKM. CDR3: CASSSRASEQYF. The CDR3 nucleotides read TGTGCCAGCAGTTCCAGGGCCAGCGAGCAGTACTTC.

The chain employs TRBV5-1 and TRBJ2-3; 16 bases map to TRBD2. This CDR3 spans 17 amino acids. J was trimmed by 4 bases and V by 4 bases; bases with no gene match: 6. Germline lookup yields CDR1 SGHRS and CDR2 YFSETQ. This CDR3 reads CASSLGTSGRAPDTQYF. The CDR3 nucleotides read TGCGCCAGCAGCCTCGGGACTAGCGGGAGGGCACCAGATACGCAGTATTTT.

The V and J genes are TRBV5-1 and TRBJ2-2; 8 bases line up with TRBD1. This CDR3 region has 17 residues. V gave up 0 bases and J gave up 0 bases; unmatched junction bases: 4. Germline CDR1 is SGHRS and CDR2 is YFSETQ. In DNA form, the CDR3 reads TGCGCCAGCAGCTTGGCGGGACAGGCGCCGAACACCGGGGAGCTGTTTTTT. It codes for CASSLAGQAPNTGELFF.

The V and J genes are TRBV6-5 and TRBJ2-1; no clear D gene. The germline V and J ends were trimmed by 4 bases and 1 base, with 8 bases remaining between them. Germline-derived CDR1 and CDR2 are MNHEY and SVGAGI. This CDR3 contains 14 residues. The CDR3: CASSSGVSYNEQFF. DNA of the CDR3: TGTGCCAGCAGTTCGGGTGTATCCTACAATGAGCAGTTCTTC.

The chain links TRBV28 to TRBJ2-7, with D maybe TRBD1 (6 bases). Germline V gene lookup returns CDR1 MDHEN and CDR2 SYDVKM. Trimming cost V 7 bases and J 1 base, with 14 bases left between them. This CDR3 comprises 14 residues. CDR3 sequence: CASKLRQVSYEQYF. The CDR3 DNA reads TGTGCCAGCAAGCTGAGACAGGTTTCCTACGAGCAGTACTTC.

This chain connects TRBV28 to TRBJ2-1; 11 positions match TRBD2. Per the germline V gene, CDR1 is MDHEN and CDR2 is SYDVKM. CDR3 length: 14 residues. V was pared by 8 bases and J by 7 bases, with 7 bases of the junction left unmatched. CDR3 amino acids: CASLAGGNSNEQFF. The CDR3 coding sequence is TGTGCCAGCCTAGCGGGAGGTAATTCAAATGAGCAGTTCTTC.

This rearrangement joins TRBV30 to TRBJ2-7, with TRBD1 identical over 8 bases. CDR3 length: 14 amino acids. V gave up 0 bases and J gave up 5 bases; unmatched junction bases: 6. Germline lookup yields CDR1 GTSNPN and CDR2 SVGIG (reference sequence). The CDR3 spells CAWSVRQGWNEQYF. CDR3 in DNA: TGTGCCTGGAGTGTACGACAGGGGTGGAACGAGCAGTACTTC. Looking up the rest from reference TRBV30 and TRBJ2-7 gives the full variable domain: SQTIHQWPATLVQPVGSPLSLECTVEGTSNPNLYWYRQAAGRGLQLLFYSVGIGQISSEVPQNLSASRPQDRQFILSSKKLLLSDSGFYLCAWSVRQGWNEQYFGPGTRLTVT.

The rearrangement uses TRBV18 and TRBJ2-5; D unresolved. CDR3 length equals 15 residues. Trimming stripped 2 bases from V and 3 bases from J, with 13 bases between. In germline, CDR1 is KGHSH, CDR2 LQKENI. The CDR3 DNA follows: TGTGCCAGCTCACCATCCGGTGCAAGCAAAGAGACCCAGTACTTC. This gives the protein CASSPSGASKETQYF.

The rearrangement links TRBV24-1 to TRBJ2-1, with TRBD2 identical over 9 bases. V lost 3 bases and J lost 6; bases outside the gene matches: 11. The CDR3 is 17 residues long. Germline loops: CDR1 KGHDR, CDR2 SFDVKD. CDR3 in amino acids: CATSDGFSGSLLNEQFF. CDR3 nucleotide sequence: TGTGCCACCAGTGATGGCTTTAGCGGGAGTCTTCTCAATGAGCAGTTCTTC.

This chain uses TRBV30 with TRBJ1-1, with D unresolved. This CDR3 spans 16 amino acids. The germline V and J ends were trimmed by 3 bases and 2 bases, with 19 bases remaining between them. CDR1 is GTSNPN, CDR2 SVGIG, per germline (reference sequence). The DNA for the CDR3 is TGTGCCTGGAGGGGAGAGACCACATCAGTTAACACTGAAGCTTTCTTT. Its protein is CAWRGETTSVNTEAFF.

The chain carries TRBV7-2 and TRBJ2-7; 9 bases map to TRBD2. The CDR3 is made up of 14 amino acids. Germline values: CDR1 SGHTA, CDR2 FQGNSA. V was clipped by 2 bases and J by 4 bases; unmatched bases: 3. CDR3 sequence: CASSLPGLAYEQYF. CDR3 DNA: TGTGCCAGCAGCTTACCGGGACTAGCATACGAGCAGTACTTC.